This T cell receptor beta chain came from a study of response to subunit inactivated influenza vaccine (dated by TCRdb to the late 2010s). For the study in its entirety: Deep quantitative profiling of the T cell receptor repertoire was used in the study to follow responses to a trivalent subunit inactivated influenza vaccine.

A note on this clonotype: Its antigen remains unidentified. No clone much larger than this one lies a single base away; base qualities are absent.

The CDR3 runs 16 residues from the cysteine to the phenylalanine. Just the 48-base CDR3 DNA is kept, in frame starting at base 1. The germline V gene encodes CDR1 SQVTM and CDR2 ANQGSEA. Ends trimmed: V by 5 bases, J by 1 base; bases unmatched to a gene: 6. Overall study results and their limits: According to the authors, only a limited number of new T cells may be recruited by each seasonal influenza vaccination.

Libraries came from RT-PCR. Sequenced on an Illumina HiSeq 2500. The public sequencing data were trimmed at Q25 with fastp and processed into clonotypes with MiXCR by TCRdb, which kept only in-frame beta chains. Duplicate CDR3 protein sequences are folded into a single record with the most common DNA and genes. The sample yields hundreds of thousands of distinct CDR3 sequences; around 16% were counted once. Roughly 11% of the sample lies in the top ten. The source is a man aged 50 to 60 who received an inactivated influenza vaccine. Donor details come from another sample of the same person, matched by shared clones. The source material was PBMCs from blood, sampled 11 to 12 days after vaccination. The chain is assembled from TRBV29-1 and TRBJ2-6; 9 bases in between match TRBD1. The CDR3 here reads CSVKDRGGSGANVLTF. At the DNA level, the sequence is TGCAGCGTTAAGGACAGGGGTGGGTCTGGGGCCAACGTCCTGACTTTC.